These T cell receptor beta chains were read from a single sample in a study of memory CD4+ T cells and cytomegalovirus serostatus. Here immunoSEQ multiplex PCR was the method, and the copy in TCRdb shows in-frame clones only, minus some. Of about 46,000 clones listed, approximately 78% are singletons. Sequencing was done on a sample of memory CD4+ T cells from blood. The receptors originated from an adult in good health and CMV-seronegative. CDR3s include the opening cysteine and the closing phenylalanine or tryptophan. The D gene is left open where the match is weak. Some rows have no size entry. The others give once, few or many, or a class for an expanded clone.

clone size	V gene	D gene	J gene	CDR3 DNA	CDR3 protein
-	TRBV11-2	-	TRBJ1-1	TGTGCCAGCAGCAGAACCCTTGAAGCTTTCTTT	CASSRTLEAFF
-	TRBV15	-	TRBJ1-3	TGTGCCACCAGCCCCACTGCGGGGGCTGGCGGCAACACCATATATTTT	CATSPTAGAGGNTIYF
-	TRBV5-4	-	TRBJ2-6	TGTGCCAGCAGAAGGACGGCTTCGAGGGGGGCCAACGTCCTGACTTTC	CASRRTASRGANVLTF
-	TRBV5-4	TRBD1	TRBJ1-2	TGTGCCAGCAGCTTGGGAGCCCGGGACAGGGGGAACTATGGCTACACCTTC	CASSLGARDRGNYGYTF
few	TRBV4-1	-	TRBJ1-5	TGCGCCAGCAGCCAAGGGACAGTCTATAGCAATCAGCCCCAGCATTTT	CASSQGTVYSNQPQHF
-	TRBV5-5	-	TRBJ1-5	TGTGCCAGCAGCTTACGATCATGGACTACGCGCTTCAGAGACAATCAGCCCCAGCATTTT	CASSLRSWTTRFRDNQPQHF
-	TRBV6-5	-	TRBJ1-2	TGTGCCAGCAGCACTCTCCAGAAGACCCCTCCTGGCTACACCTTC	CASSTLQKTPPGYTF
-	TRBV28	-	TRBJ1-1	TGTGCCAGCACTTCAAGGGGGGACACTGAAGCTTTCTTT	CASTSRGDTEAFF
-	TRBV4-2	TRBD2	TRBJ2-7	TGTGCCAGCAGCCAAGCATCGAGCGGGGCCTCCTCCTACGAGCAGTACTTC	CASSQASSGASSYEQYF
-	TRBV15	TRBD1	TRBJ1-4	TGTGCCACCAGCCGACGGACAGGGGAGGATGAAAAACTGTTTTTT	CATSRRTGEDEKLFF
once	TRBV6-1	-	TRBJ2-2	TGTGCCAGCAGAAGGACGGAGAACACCGGGGAGCTGTTTTTT	CASRRTENTGELFF
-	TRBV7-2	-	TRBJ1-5	TGTGCCAGCAGCTTATATCCGGGCGGGGGCAATCAGCCCCAGCATTTT	CASSLYPGGGNQPQHF
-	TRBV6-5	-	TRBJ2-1	TGTGCCAGCAGTTACGGGTCAGGGAGTCGCAATGAGCAGTTCTTC	CASSYGSGSRNEQFF
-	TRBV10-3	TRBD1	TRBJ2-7	TGTGCCATCAGTGCTCGACAGGGTTTGGCCGAGCAGTACTTC	CAISARQGLAEQYF